A single sample is the source of the 2 T cell receptor beta chains below, sequenced in a study of blood T cells in healthy people across ages. Primed by a sample-barcoded 5' primer and a J-beta primer mix, a second PCR proceeded for roughly 7 to 11 cycles. TCRdb re-derived calls from the 5' RACE reads in MiXCR, one entry per CDR3 protein. The data hold around 500,000 distinct CDR3 sequences, with 40% to 50% observed a single time. The specimen was blood. The receptors come from a man older than 75 in good health.

The rearrangement joins TRBV3-1 to TRBJ2-5, with TRBD1 as a possible D gene (5 bases). Germline V gene data show CDR1 as LGHDT and CDR2 as YNNKEL (reference sequence). Trimming shortened V by 4 bases and J by 1 base, and 13 bases separated the two germline ends. There are 15 residues in the CDR3. DNA for the CDR3: TGTGCCAGCAGCCCCCTACAGGAAACCCAAGAGACCCAGTACTTC. This gives the protein CASSPLQETQETQYF.

The CDR3 here is CASSYRGSTDTGELFF. The CDR3 DNA reads TGTGCCAGCAGTTACCGTGGGTCGACGGACACCGGGGAGCTGTTTTTT. The chain employs TRBV6-2 or TRBV6-3 and TRBJ2-2; D remains ambiguous. The CDR3 is made up of 16 amino acids. With 2 bases removed from V and 3 bases from J, the gap between germline ends came to 13 bases. Per the germline V gene, CDR1 is MNHEY and CDR2 is SVGEGT.